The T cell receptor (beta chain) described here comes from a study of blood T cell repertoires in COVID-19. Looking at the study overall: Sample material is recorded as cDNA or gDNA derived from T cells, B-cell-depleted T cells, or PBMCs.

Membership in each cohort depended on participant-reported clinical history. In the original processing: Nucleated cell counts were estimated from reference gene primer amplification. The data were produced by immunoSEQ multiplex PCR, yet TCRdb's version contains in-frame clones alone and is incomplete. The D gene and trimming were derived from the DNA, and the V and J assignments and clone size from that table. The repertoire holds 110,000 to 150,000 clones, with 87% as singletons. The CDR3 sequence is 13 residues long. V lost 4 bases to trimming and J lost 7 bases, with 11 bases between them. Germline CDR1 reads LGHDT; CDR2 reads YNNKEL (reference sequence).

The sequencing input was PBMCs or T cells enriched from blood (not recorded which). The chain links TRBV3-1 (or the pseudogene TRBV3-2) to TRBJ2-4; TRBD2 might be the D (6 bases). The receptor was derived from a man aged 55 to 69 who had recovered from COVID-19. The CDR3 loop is CASSPPGSNIQYF. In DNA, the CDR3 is TGTGCCAGCAGCCCGCCCGGGAGTAACATTCAGTACTTC.